This T cell receptor (beta chain) was found in a study of T cell responses to AZD1222 COVID-19 vaccine. TCRdb's table, derived via immunoSEQ multiplex PCR, lists solely in-frame clones and lacks some. The sample comprises 90,000 to 130,000 clones, 65% to 85% of which are singletons, and around 9.9% rests with the top ten. The CDR3 totals 15 residues. Trimming stripped 4 bases from V and 2 bases from J, with 11 bases between. CDR1 is KGHSH, CDR2 LQKENI, per germline. The sequencing here drew on peripheral blood, taken on day 0 of AZD1222 vaccination. This rearrangement joins TRBV18 to TRBJ2-2; D uncertain. This receptor was identified in an adult in good health. CDR3 residues: CASSRSRSNTGELFF. The DNA of the CDR3 is TGTGCCAGCTCACGTTCGCGAAGTAACACCGGGGAGCTGTTTTTT. Combining the CDR3 with reference TRBV18 and TRBJ2-2 gives the whole variable domain NAGVMQNPRHLVRRRGQEARLRCSPMKGHSHVYWYRQLPEEGLKFMVYLQKENIIDESGMPKERFSAEFPKEGPSILRIQQVVRGDSAAYFCASSRSRSNTGELFFGEGSRLTVL.